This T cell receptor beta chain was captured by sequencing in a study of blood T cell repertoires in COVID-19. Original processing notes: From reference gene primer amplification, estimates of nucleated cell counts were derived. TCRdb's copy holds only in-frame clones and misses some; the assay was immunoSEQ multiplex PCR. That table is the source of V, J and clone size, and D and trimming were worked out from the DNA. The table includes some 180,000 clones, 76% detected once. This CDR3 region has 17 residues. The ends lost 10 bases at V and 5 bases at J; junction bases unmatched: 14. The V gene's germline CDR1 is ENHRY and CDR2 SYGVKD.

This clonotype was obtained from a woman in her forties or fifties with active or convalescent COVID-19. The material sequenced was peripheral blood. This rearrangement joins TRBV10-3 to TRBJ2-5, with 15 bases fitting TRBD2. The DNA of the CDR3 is TGTGCCACCCTCGACGGGACTAGCGGGGGGCGTTGGGAGACCCAGTACTTC. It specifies CATLDGTSGGRWETQYF.